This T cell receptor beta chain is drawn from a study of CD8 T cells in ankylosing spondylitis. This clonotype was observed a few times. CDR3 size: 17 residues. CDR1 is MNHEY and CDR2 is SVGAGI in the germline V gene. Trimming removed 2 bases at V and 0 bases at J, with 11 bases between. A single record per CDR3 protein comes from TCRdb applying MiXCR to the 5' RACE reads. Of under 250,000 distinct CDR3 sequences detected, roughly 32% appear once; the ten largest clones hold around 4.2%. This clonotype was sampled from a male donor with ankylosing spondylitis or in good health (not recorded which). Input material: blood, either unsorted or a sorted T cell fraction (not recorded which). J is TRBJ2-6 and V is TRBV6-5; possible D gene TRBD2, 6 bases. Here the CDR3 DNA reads TGTGCCAGCAGTTACGGAGGGCCTCGCTCTGGGGCCAACGTCCTGACTTTC. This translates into CASSYGGPRSGANVLTF.